This is a list of T cell receptor beta chains from one sample in a study of cytomegalovirus exposure and HLA in healthy donors. Profiling relied on immunoSEQ multiplex PCR, and the TCRdb table lists in-frame clones only, not all of them. The data hold 150,000 or so clones, with 89% observed a single time. Sequencing was performed on PBMCs. These receptors were taken from a woman younger than 30 in good health and CMV-seropositive. CDR3s leave out the opening cysteine and the closing phenylalanine or tryptophan.

j_call: TRBJ2-1
v_call: TRBV2
cdr3_aa: ASSRLGQAGNEQF

j_call: TRBJ2-1
v_call: TRBV11-2
cdr3_aa: ASSLPRQGRSSYNEQF

j_call: TRBJ2-1
v_call: TRBV18
cdr3_aa: ASSPPGLAGGLDEQF

j_call: TRBJ1-1
v_call: TRBV25-1
cdr3_aa: ASSGRIQAEAF

j_call: TRBJ2-1
v_call: TRBV27
cdr3_aa: ASSLSVGTAGDEQF

j_call: TRBJ2-5
v_call: TRBV7-9
cdr3_aa: ASSPRLGPGQETQY

j_call: TRBJ2-2
v_call: TRBV5-1
cdr3_aa: ASSLAGGPAGELF

j_call: TRBJ1-2
v_call: TRBV29-1
cdr3_aa: SVGQGAAGYT

j_call: TRBJ2-1
v_call: TRBV5-4
cdr3_aa: ASSFGSPGEQF

j_call: TRBJ2-5
v_call: TRBV2
cdr3_aa: ASNLRGLGETQY

j_call: TRBJ2-7
v_call: TRBV5-5
cdr3_aa: ASSLGKGIKHDEQY

j_call: TRBJ2-1
v_call: TRBV19
cdr3_aa: ASRTGSDEQF

j_call: TRBJ1-6
v_call: TRBV6-5
cdr3_aa: ASSPGQGRNSPLH

j_call: TRBJ1-5
v_call: TRBV30
cdr3_aa: AWSEVAGGSQPQH

j_call: TRBJ1-1
v_call: TRBV6-1
cdr3_aa: ASRVQGSTEAF

j_call: TRBJ2-1
v_call: TRBV28
cdr3_aa: ATHSSAYNEQF

j_call: TRBJ2-7
v_call: TRBV6-1
cdr3_aa: ASSEAGRGLAGSEQY

j_call: TRBJ2-3
v_call: TRBV28
cdr3_aa: ASSSWKGQVQDTQY

j_call: TRBJ2-4
v_call: TRBV27
cdr3_aa: ASSSRSSIQY

j_call: TRBJ2-1
v_call: TRBV25-1
cdr3_aa: ASSPTSGDVYNEQF

j_call: TRBJ2-5
v_call: TRBV28
cdr3_aa: ASSFYGSETQETQY

j_call: TRBJ1-1
v_call: TRBV6-5
cdr3_aa: ASSYSTGGTEAF

j_call: TRBJ1-1
v_call: TRBV20-1
cdr3_aa: SALLNTEAF

j_call: TRBJ2-7
v_call: TRBV18
cdr3_aa: ASSPPGAPEQY

j_call: TRBJ2-1
v_call: TRBV7-9
cdr3_aa: ASSLAGGNEQF

j_call: TRBJ1-2
v_call: TRBV2
cdr3_aa: ASRRVRTDSGYT

j_call: TRBJ1-1
v_call: TRBV18
cdr3_aa: ASSPSERGEAF